This entry lists 2 T cell receptor beta chains sequenced from one sample in a study of shared clonotypes between healthy human individuals. Here immunoSEQ multiplex PCR was the method, and the copy in TCRdb shows in-frame clones only, minus some. The table has 950,000 to 1,300,000 clones, about 75% seen once. The source material was memory CD4+ T cells sorted from blood. Subset given: CD45RA-negative fraction. These receptors all come from a young man in good health.

The rearrangement links TRBV7-2 to TRBJ1-5; D call uncertain. The CDR3 runs 13 residues. Germline lookup yields CDR1 SGHTA and CDR2 FQGNSA. V lost 0 bases and J 5 bases, leaving 5 bases between the germline ends. As DNA, the CDR3 is TGTGCCAGCAGCTTAGCGAGTTATCAGCCCCAGCATTTT. Its protein is CASSLASYQPQHF.

The chain carries TRBV5-4 and TRBJ2-1; 14 nucleotides agree with TRBD2. Trimming cost V 0 bases and J 7 bases; bases outside gene matches: 6. The CDR3 is 17 residues long. From germline, CDR1 is SGHNT and CDR2 YYREEE (reference sequence). CDR3 protein: CASSLVFWTSGGNEQFF. CDR3 bases: TGTGCCAGCAGCTTGGTCTTTTGGACTAGCGGGGGGAATGAGCAGTTCTTC. Drawing the rest from reference TRBV5-4 and TRBJ2-1, the complete variable domain is ETGVTQSPTHLIKTRGQQVTLRCSSQSGHNTVSWYQQALGQGPQFIFQYYREEENGRGNFPPRFSGLQFPNYSSELNVNALELDDSALYLCASSLVFWTSGGNEQFFGPGTRLTVL.